The clone carrying this TCR beta chain was seen repeatedly, ten times or more. Its target is not known. Time point here: longitudinal time-point 1 (baseline). The cDNA was generated by 5'RACE with 10-nucleotide random UMIs. A single record per CDR3 protein comes from TCRdb applying MiXCR to the 5' RACE reads. Counted here are tens of thousands of distinct CDR3 sequences, about 10% occurring once; the ten biggest clones make up approximately 7%. The record originates from a study of neurological immune-mediated disorders. The CDR3 sequence is 15 residues long. CDR1 and CDR2 from the germline V gene are LNHNV and YYDKDF (reference sequence). The ends were cut back, 0 bases at V and 4 bases at J, with 10 bases in the middle. Study-level results: The absence of shared CDR3 amino acid sequences among expanded clones across subjects suggests private repertoires in all groups.

The V call is TRBV15, the J call TRBJ1-3; D call uncertain. The specimen was PBMCs. This receptor was obtained from a male donor with HTLV-1-associated myelopathy (HAM/TSP). CDR3 residues: CATSRDLGYGNTIYF. The CDR3 coding sequence is TGTGCCACCAGCAGAGATCTGGGTTACGGAAACACCATATATTTT.